The rows below give T cell receptor beta chains drawn from one sample of a study of blood T cell repertoires in COVID-19. Method: immunoSEQ multiplex PCR; TCRdb's copy keeps in-frame clones and lacks some. The sample contains 200,000 to 300,000 clones, roughly 86% of which appear only once. Sequences were obtained from peripheral blood. These TCRs come from a man aged 45-65 years with acute or convalescent COVID-19. Each CDR3 is given with its conserved first and last residue. The order of the fields is J gene, clone size, D gene, V gene, CDR3 DNA, CDR3 protein. The D gene is left open where the match is weak. Size is omitted from some rows. Given values are once, few, many or a class for expanded clones.

TRBJ2-3,once,TRBD2,TRBV11-2,TGTGCCAGCAGCCCGGGGCGGACTAGCGGGGAAACAGATACGCAGTATTTT,CASSPGRTSGETDTQYF
TRBJ2-7,NA,TRBD1,TRBV7-3,TGTGCCAGCAGTTGGGACAGGGGCGACGAGCAGTACTTC,CASSWDRGDEQYF
TRBJ1-1,NA,TRBD1,TRBV6-5,TGTGCCAGCAGCCAAAGACAGGGGCGGGCTTTCTTT,CASSQRQGRAFF
TRBJ1-5,NA,NA,TRBV6-9,TGTGCCAGCAGTTATTCCGGCGGCGTAGCAAATCAGCCCCAGCATTTT,CASSYSGGVANQPQHF
TRBJ1-1,NA,NA,TRBV11-2,TGTGCCAGCAAGAAGGGGCCCTCTACTGAAGCTTTCTTT,CASKKGPSTEAFF
TRBJ2-7,NA,NA,TRBV7-8,TGTGCCAGCAGCTTAGCGCAGGGGACCTCCTACGAGCAGTACTTC,CASSLAQGTSYEQYF
TRBJ1-6,few,NA,TRBV27,TGTGCCAGCAGTACCCTAAGCTCCTATAATTCACCCCTCCACTTT,CASSTLSSYNSPLHF
TRBJ1-4,NA,NA,TRBV21-1,TGTGCCAGCAGCCCCCCCGACAGGGGCGTTGAAAAACTGTTTTTT,CASSPPDRGVEKLFF
TRBJ2-7,NA,TRBD1,TRBV4-1,TGCGCCAGCAGCCATTTGGACAGGGTGCCCTACGAGCAGTACTTC,CASSHLDRVPYEQYF
TRBJ2-1,few,TRBD2,TRBV3-1/TRBV3-2,TGTGCCAGCAAACTAGCGGATCTAAACAATGAGCAGTTCTTC,CASKLADLNNEQFF
TRBJ2-7,NA,TRBD1,TRBV2,TGTGCCAGCAGTATAGGACAGGTTACCTACGAGCAGTACTTC,CASSIGQVTYEQYF